This T cell receptor beta chain was identified during a study of spatial heterogeneity in lung cancer. With 6 bases removed from V and 1 base from J, the gap between germline ends came to 9 bases. CDR3 length: 13 amino acids. Germline assignment: CDR1 MNHEY and CDR2 SVGEGT. TCRdb analysed the 5' RACE reads with MiXCR anew, one entry per CDR3 protein. The sample holds tens of thousands of distinct CDR3 sequences, around 7.3% seen once. Time point specified: sample taken at primary tumor resection. The specimen was PBMCs, collected at surgery. This chain connects TRBV6-2 or TRBV6-3 to TRBJ1-1; D is unclear. This receptor was identified in a male donor with early-stage non-small cell lung cancer. In DNA, the CDR3 is TGTGCCAGCAGACCAGACTGGAACACTGAAGCTTTCTTT. Translating gives CASRPDWNTEAFF.